The 23 T cell receptor beta chains reported below all come from one sample, sequenced in a study of T cell repertoires in cytomegalovirus infection. TCRdb reprocessed the reads via MiXCR and lists one record per CDR3 protein. The sample yields about 300,000 distinct CDR3 sequences, roughly 9.3% seen once. The sample was PBMCs. These receptors all come from a human donor in good health (CMV status not recorded). Some clones in this sample may be carry-over from other donors' samples.

This clonotype was seen only a few times. The chain combines TRBV7-9 with TRBJ2-1; D not certain. V was shortened by 0 bases and J by 3 bases, with 6 bases between the two germline ends. Looked up from germline, CDR1 is SEHNR and CDR2 is FQNEAQ (reference sequence). CDR3 length equals 14 residues. The DNA of the CDR3 is TGTGCCAGCAGCTTAGCGGGGTTCTACAATGAGCAGTTCTTC. Translated, it gives CASSLAGFYNEQFF.

This clonotype was counted ten times or more. The chain combines TRBV28 with TRBJ2-1, with TRBD1 as a possible D gene (6 bases). The CDR3 is 14 residues long. Germline V gene data show CDR1 as MDHEN and CDR2 as SYDVKM. The V end was cut by 9 bases, the J end by 0 bases, with 12 bases between. The CDR3 spells CASQGLSSYNEQFF. The CDR3 DNA sequence: TGTGCCAGTCAGGGGTTGAGCTCCTACAATGAGCAGTTCTTC.

This clonotype came up many times. The chain has TRBV6-5 and TRBJ2-2; TRBD1 agrees at 8 bases. Germline V CDR1 and CDR2: MNHEY, SVGAGI. The CDR3 has 19 residues. V lost 4 bases to trimming and J lost 4 bases; unmatched junction nucleotides: 17. CDR3 region: CASSSPSLKDRAGTGELFF. CDR3 DNA sequence: TGTGCCAGCAGTTCTCCGAGCCTGAAGGACAGGGCGGGCACCGGGGAGCTGTTTTTT.

This clonotype appeared many times. The V gene is TRBV6-4, the J gene TRBJ2-1; TRBD1 might be the D (7 bases). With 2 bases removed from V and 4 bases from J, the gap between germline ends came to 12 bases. Germline V CDR1 and CDR2: MRHNA, SNTAGT. The CDR3 runs to 15 residues. This chain's CDR3 is CASSDLTGRYNEQFF. The CDR3 DNA reads as TGTGCCAGCAGTGACCTGACAGGGAGGTACAATGAGCAGTTCTTC.

This clonotype was counted many times. The chain couples TRBV7-2 to TRBJ2-3, with 8 bases lining up with TRBD1. The V segment lost 4 bases and the J segment 6 bases; nucleotides outside the gene matches: 12. In germline, CDR1 is SGHTA, CDR2 FQGNSA. The CDR3 is 16 residues long. CDR3 DNA: TGTGCCAGCAGCTGGCCAGGGGGCCCTCAAATGGATACGCAGTATTTT. Translated, it gives CASSWPGGPQMDTQYF.

In this sample, this clonotype turned up many times. The rearrangement uses TRBV12-5 and TRBJ1-2, with a possible D match to TRBD1 (5 bases). The V end lost 3 bases, the J end lost 8 bases, and 19 bases lay between the germline ends. Germline V gene lookup returns CDR1 LGHNT and CDR2 FRNRAP. This CDR3 is 15 amino acids long. The CDR3 DNA is TGTGCTAGTGGTTTAGAACCCCGGGACCCCTGGGGCTACACCTTC. Its protein product is CASGLEPRDPWGYTF.

This clonotype was recorded at least ten times. The V call is TRBV6-2 or TRBV6-3, the J call TRBJ2-7, with TRBD2 identical over 7 bases. V was pared by 6 bases and J by 1 base, with 6 bases of the junction left unmatched. CDR1 MNHEY and CDR2 SVGEGT come from the germline V gene. The CDR3 covers 14 residues. CDR3 coding DNA: TGTGCCAGCAGCCCCCGGGGAGGGTCCTACGAGCAGTACTTC. Protein: CASSPRGGSYEQYF.

This clonotype was recorded at least ten times. As DNA, the CDR3 is TGTGCCAGCAGCTTTTCAGACAGTAGCACAGATACGCAGTATTTT. Encoded protein: CASSFSDSSTDTQYF. The chain recombines TRBV7-6 with TRBJ2-3; a weak D match, TRBD1 (5 bases). The CDR3 spans 15 residues. Trimming left V 3 bases short and J 0 bases short, with 10 bases between. The V gene's germline CDR1 is SGHVS and CDR2 FNYEAQ.

The rearrangement joins TRBV3-1 to TRBJ1-2; TRBD1 is a possible D gene (6 bases). CDR3 length equals 16 residues. Trimming stripped 2 bases from V and 6 bases from J, with 19 bases between. CDR1 and CDR2 from the germline V gene are LGHDT and YNNKEL (reference sequence). Here the CDR3 DNA reads TGTGCCAGCAGCCAACCGGGGGGGCCTCGGTTGGATGGCTACACCTTC. This translates into CASSQPGGPRLDGYTF.

With regard to this clonotype: A read error may explain this, as a much larger clone is one base away. The chain recombines TRBV14 with TRBJ1-1; D ambiguous. The CDR3 extends over 13 amino acids. The V gene's germline CDR1 is SGHDN and CDR2 FVKESK. CDR3 residues: CANSQGWDREAFF. In DNA, the CDR3 is TGTGCCAACAGCCAAGGTTGGGATAGGGAAGCTTTCTTT.

This clonotype was seen more than once but under ten times. V gene TRBV28 combines with J gene TRBJ1-3; tentative D call: TRBD1 (5 bases). This CDR3 is 14 amino acids long. In germline, CDR1 is MDHEN, CDR2 SYDVKM. Trimming took off 6 bases at V and 4 bases at J, with 13 bases between the two ends. The CDR3 loop reads CASRGEGHGNTIYF. CDR3 DNA: TGTGCCAGCAGGGGCGAGGGGCACGGAAACACCATATATTTT.

This clonotype was seen repeatedly, ten times or more. The chain is built from TRBV7-2 and TRBJ2-5; TRBD2 is a possible D gene (7 bases). The germline V gene has CDR1 SGHTA and CDR2 FQGNSA. The V end lost 3 bases, the J end lost 5 bases, and 16 bases lay between the germline ends. The CDR3 is 15 amino acids. CDR3 sequence (DNA): TGTGCCAGCAGCTTGGGCGGGGGCCATCGCGAGACCCAGTACTTC. It translates to CASSLGGGHRETQYF.

This clonotype has at least ten counts. The chain joins TRBV5-4 to TRBJ1-2; D remains unclear. The CDR3 is 14 residues long. Trimming removed 4 bases from V and 5 bases from J, with 15 bases in between. Per germline, CDR1 SGHNT and CDR2 YYREEE (reference sequence). CDR3 sequence reads: CASSTEGRRYGYTF. Here the CDR3 DNA reads TGTGCCAGCAGCACTGAAGGAAGACGGTATGGCTACACCTTC. Full variable domain (outside the CDR3, taken from reference TRBV5-4 and TRBJ1-2): ETGVTQSPTHLIKTRGQQVTLRCSSQSGHNTVSWYQQALGQGPQFIFQYYREEENGRGNFPPRFSGLQFPNYSSELNVNALELDDSALYLCASSTEGRRYGYTFGSGTRLTVV.

This clonotype was recorded at least ten times. This chain uses TRBV2 with TRBJ1-1; tentative D call: TRBD1 (5 bases). Germline V gene sequence: CDR1 SNHLY, CDR2 FYNNEI. CDR3 length: 16 amino acids. The V end was cut by 0 bases, the J end by 1 base, with 12 bases between. The CDR3, as DNA: TGTGCCAGCAGTGAAGCCGGACGGGGGAGGAACACTGAAGCTTTCTTT. It yields the protein CASSEAGRGRNTEAFF.

This clonotype was observed at least ten times. The chain has TRBV25-1 and TRBJ1-6; D might be TRBD1 (6 bases). V was clipped by 3 bases and J by 7 bases, with 13 bases between them. CDR1 is MGHDK, CDR2 SYGVNS, per germline. The CDR3 spans 15 residues. The CDR3: CASSEGGARNSPLHF. CDR3 nucleotide sequence: TGTGCCAGCAGTGAGGGGGGCGCGAGGAATTCACCCCTCCACTTT.

This clonotype came up a few times. This chain joins TRBV19 and TRBJ2-3; 9 bases map to TRBD2. V was clipped by 8 bases and J by 5 bases; unmatched bases: 11. CDR1 is LNHDA and CDR2 is SQIVND in the germline V gene (reference sequence). The CDR3 extends over 15 amino acids. The CDR3 DNA reads as TGTGCCAGTGGTCCCTTTGCGGGGGGGGGAGATACGCAGTATTTT. Translating gives CASGPFAGGGDTQYF.

The table lists this clonotype with many counts. V is TRBV7-2 and J is TRBJ2-3, with D possibly TRBD2 on 6 matching bases. V was cut by 5 bases and J by 1 base, with 16 bases left in between. Germline values: CDR1 SGHTA, CDR2 FQGNSA. The CDR3 is made up of 16 amino acids. In DNA form, the CDR3 reads TGTGCCAGCAGCCGCCGGACGGGAGCCGGCACAGATACGCAGTATTTT. This codes for CASSRRTGAGTDTQYF.

The V gene is TRBV5-4, the J gene TRBJ1-1; the D is unclear. Germline values: CDR1 SGHNT, CDR2 YYREEE (reference sequence). The CDR3 has 14 residues. Trimming took off 0 bases at V and 1 base at J, with 7 bases between the two ends. CDR3 DNA: TGTGCCAGCAGCTTGGCCAGGTCGAACACTGAAGCTTTCTTT. Translating gives CASSLARSNTEAFF.

This clonotype turned up a few times. The rearrangement joins TRBV7-9 to TRBJ1-1; no firm D call. Germline-derived CDR1 and CDR2 are SEHNR and FQNEAQ (reference sequence). The CDR3 covers 13 residues. The V end was cut by 3 bases, the J end by 0 bases, with 5 bases between. CDR3 sequence (DNA): TGTGCCAGCAGCTTCGCGATGAACACTGAAGCTTTCTTT. This gives the protein CASSFAMNTEAFF.

This clonotype was detected ten times or more. The CDR3 reads CSARDPENTEAFF. The CDR3 region has the DNA TGCAGTGCTAGAGATCCGGAAAACACTGAAGCTTTCTTT. The chain has TRBV20-1 and TRBJ1-1; D is unclear. This CDR3 is built from 13 residues. The germline V and J ends were trimmed by 0 bases and 2 bases, with 7 bases remaining between them. Germline loops: CDR1 DFQATT, CDR2 SNEGSKA (reference sequence).

Ten or more counts support this clonotype. The V call is TRBV7-9, the J call TRBJ1-2, with D possibly matching TRBD1 (5 bases). Looked up from germline, CDR1 is SEHNR and CDR2 is FQNEAQ (reference sequence). CDR3 length: 13 amino acids. V was clipped by 1 base and J by 7 bases, with 10 bases between them. Here the CDR3 DNA reads TGTGCCAGCAGCTTAGTAGGGGCCAGTGGCTACACCTTC. It translates to CASSLVGASGYTF.

The table lists this clonotype with many counts. This sequence joins TRBV7-9 and TRBJ1-1; D possibly corresponds to TRBD1 (5 bases). Germline V CDR1 and CDR2: SEHNR, FQNEAQ (reference sequence). Trimming pared 4 bases from V and 3 bases from J, leaving 9 bases between. The CDR3 loop spans 13 amino acids. CDR3 residues: CASSWEGHTEAFF. The CDR3 nucleotides read TGTGCCAGCAGCTGGGAGGGGCACACTGAAGCTTTCTTT. Combining the CDR3 with reference TRBV7-9 and TRBJ1-1 gives the whole variable domain DTGVSQNPRHKITKRGQNVTFRCDPISEHNRLYWYRQTLGQGPEFLTYFQNEAQLEKSRLLSDRFSAERPKGSFSTLEIQRTEQGDSAMYLCASSWEGHTEAFFGQGTRLTVV.

This clonotype was seen many times. The chain combines TRBV14 with TRBJ1-6; D unclear. V lost 3 bases and J 5 bases, leaving 8 bases between the germline ends. In germline, CDR1 is SGHDN, CDR2 FVKESK. The CDR3 length is 14 residues. The CDR3 DNA is TGTGCCAGCAGCCAGGGAGTGGATAATTCACCCCTCCACTTT. Translating gives CASSQGVDNSPLHF.